This T cell receptor beta chain is drawn from a study of blood T cell repertoires in COVID-19. Study-wide background: Some COVID-19 samples were acute and others convalescent; all came from the United States, Italy and Spain. T cells, B-cell-depleted T cells, or PBMCs supplied cDNA or gDNA.

V gave up 7 bases and J gave up 2 bases, with 18 bases separating them. The length of the CDR3 is 15 residues. The germline CDR1 and CDR2 sequences are SGDLS and YYNGEE. As processed by the authors: Amplification with reference gene primers provided the estimates of nucleated cell counts. Assay: immunoSEQ multiplex PCR; the TCRdb copy retains only in-frame clones and omits some. V, J and clone size are those of that table, while D and trimming were read from the DNA. The table records about 140,000 clones, 88% of them present only once. The chain combines TRBV9 with TRBJ2-5, with TRBD1 as a possible D gene (6 bases). The source material was peripheral blood. This clonotype originated in a man aged 45 to 65 with active or convalescent COVID-19. The CDR3 bases are TGTGCCAGCTCAGACAGGAGTCAGGGTCAAGAGACCCAGTACTTC. Amino acids: CASSDRSQGQETQYF.